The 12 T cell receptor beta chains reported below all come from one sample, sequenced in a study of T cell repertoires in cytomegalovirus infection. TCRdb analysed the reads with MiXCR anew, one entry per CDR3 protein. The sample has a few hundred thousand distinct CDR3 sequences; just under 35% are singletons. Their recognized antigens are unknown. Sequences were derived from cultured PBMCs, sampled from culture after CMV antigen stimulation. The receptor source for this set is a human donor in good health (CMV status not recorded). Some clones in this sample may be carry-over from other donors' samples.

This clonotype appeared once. CDR3 DNA: TGTGCCAGCAGTTACGCGGGAAACGAGCAGTACGTC. Its translation is CASSYAGNEQYV. This chain links TRBV6-2 or TRBV6-3 with TRBJ2-7; maybe TRBD2 (6 bases). The CDR3 length is 12 residues. V was pared by 2 bases and J by 5 bases, with 7 bases between. The V gene's germline CDR1 is MNHEY and CDR2 SVGEGT.

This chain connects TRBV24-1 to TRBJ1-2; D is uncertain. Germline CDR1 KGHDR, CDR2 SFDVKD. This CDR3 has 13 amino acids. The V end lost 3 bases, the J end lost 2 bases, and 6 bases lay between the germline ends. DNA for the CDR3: TGTGCCACCAGTGATCCCCAGAACTATGGCTACACCTTC. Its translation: CATSDPQNYGYTF.

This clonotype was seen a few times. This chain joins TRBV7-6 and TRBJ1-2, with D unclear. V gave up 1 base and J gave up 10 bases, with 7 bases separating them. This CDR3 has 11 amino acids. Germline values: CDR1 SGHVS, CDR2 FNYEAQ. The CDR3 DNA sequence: TGTGCCAGCAGCTTAGGGACGCCCTACACCTTC. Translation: CASSLGTPYTF.

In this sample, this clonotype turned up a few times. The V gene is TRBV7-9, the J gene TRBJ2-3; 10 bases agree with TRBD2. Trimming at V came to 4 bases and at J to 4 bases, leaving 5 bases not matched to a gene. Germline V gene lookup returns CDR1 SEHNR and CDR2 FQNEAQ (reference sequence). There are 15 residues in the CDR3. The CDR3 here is CASSSLAGPPDTQYF. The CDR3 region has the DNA TGTGCCAGCAGCTCACTAGCGGGACCCCCAGATACGCAGTATTTT.

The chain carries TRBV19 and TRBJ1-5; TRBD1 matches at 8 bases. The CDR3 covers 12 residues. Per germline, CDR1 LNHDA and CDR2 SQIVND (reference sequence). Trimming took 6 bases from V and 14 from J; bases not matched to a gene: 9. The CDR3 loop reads CASSETGVAEHF. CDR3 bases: TGTGCCAGTAGCGAGACAGGGGTCGCTGAGCATTTT.

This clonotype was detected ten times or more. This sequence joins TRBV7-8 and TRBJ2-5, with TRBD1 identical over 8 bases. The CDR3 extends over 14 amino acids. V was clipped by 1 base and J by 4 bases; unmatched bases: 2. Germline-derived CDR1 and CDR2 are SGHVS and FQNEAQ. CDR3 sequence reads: CASSLGTGSETQYF. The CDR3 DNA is TGTGCCAGCAGCTTAGGGACAGGGTCAGAGACCCAGTACTTC.

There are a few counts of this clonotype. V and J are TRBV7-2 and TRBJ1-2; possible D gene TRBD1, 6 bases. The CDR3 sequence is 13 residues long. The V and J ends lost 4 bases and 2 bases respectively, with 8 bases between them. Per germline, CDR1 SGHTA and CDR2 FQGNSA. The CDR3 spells CASSYDRNYGYTF. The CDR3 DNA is TGTGCCAGCAGCTACGACAGGAACTATGGCTACACCTTC.

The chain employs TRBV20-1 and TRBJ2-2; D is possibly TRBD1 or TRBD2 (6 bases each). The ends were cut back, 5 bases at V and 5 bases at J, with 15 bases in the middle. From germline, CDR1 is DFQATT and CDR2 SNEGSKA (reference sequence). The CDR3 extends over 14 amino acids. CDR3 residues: CSAGRLGGTGELFF. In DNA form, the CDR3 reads TGCAGTGCTGGAAGACTAGGGGGGACCGGGGAGCTGTTTTTT.

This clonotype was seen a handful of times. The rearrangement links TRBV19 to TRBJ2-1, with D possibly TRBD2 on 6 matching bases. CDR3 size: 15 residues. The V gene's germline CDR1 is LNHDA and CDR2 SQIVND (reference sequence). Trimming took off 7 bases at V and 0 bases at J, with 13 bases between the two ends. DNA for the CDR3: TGTGCCAGTACATGGGACTTGAGCTCCTACAATGAGCAGTTCTTC. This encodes CASTWDLSSYNEQFF.

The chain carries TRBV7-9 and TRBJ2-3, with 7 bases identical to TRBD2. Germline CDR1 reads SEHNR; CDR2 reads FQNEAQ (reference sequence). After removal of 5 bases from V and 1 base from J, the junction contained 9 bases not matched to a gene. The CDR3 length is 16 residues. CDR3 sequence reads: CASSELGGGRTDTQYF. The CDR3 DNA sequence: TGTGCCAGCAGCGAACTGGGGGGAGGGCGCACAGATACGCAGTATTTT.

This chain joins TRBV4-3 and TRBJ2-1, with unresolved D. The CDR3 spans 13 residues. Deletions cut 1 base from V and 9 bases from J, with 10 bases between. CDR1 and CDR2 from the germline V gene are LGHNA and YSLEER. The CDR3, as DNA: TGCGCCAGCAGCCAAGTCAGGAGTGTTGAGCAGTTCTTC. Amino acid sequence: CASSQVRSVEQFF.

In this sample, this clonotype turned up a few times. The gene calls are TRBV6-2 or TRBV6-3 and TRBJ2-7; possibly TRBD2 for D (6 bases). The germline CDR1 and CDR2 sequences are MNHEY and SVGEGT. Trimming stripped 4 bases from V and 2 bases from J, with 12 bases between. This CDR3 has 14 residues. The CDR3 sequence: CASSSSAGTYEQYV. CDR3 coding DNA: TGTGCCAGCAGTTCGTCGGCGGGGACCTACGAGCAGTACGTC.